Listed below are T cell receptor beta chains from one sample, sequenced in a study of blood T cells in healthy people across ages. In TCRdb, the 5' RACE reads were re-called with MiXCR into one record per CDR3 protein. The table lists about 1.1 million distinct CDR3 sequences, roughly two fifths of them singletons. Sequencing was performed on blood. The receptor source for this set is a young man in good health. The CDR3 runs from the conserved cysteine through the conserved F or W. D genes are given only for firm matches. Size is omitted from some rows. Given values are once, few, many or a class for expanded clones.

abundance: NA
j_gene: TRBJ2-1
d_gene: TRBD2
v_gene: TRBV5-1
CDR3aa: CASSRAGDYNEQFF

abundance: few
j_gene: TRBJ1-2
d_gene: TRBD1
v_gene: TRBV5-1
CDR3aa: CASSSGQGVPYGYTF

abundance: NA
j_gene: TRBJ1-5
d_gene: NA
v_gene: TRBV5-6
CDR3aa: CASSQYQTGAQPQHF

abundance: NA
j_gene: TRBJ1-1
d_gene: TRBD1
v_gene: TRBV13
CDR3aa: CASSPFTGGSTEAFF

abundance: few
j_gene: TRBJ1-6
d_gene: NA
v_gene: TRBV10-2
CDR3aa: CASSDWASNSPLHF

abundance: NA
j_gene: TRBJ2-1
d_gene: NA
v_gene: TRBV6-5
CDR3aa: CASRQDYGGDEQFF

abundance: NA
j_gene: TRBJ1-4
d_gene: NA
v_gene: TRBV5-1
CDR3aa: CASSQKTGDEKLFF

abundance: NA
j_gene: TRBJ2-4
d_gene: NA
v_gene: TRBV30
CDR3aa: CAWSRRDLQYF

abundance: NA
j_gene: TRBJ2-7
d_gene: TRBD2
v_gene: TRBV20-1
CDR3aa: CNARAGENGDEQYF

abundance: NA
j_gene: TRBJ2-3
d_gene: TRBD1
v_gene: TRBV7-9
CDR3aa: CASNSRGGVADTQYF

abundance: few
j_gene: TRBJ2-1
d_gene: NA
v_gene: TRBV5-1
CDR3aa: CASSPRVDEGYNEQFF

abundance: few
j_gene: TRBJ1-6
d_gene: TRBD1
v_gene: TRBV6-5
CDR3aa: CASRLYRDSYNSPLHF

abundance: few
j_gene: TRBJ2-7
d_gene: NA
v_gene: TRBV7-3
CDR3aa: CARGESLREQYF

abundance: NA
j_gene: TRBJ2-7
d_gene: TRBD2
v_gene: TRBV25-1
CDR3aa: CASSELGGGGSYNEQYF

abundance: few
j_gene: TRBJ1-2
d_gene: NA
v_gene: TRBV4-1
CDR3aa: CASSLLGAAETIGYTF

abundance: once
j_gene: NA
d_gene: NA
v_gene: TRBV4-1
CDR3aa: CASSQQGTETQYF

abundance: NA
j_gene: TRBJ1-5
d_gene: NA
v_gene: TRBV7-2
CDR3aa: CASSSMDPRRGSNQPQHF